The source of this TCR beta chain is a study of T cell responses to AZD1222 COVID-19 vaccine. The method was immunoSEQ multiplex PCR; TCRdb's version includes in-frame clones alone and lacks a portion of them. The table records about 200,000 clones, roughly 92% of them present only once. CDR3 length equals 14 residues. Germline V CDR1 and CDR2: MDHEN, SYDVKM. V shed 10 bases, J shed 4 bases, and the junction held 5 bases outside the gene matches. The sample consisted of peripheral blood, taken on day 0 of AZD1222 vaccination. The sequence came from an adult in good health. The chain carries TRBV28 and TRBJ2-1; the match to TRBD2 covers 12 bases. CDR3 nucleotides: TGTGCCACTCTCCTAGCGGGGGGGTACAATGAGCAGTTCTTC. Residues: CATLLAGGYNEQFF.